A selection of T cell receptor beta chains follows, all from one sample in a study of T cell responses to AZD1222 COVID-19 vaccine. The table came from immunoSEQ multiplex PCR; TCRdb's copy has only in-frame clones and leaves some out. The sample holds around 200,000 clones; around 90% are singletons and the top ten take about 24%. The sample was peripheral blood, taken 28 days after the second AZD1222 dose. These TCRs come from an adult who received the AZD1222 COVID-19 vaccine. Each CDR3 is given with its conserved first and last residue. A D gene is named only where the DNA matches it firmly.

D,J,V,DNA,CDR3
TRBD1,TRBJ1-6,TRBV18,TGTGCCAGCTCACCTGGACAGGGGGCCTTTTCACCCCTCCACTTT,CASSPGQGAFSPLHF
TRBD1,TRBJ2-7,TRBV27,TGTGCCAGCAGTTTAATGGAAGGGACAGGGGTCCACGAGCAGTACTTC,CASSLMEGTGVHEQYF
TRBD1,TRBJ2-1,TRBV11-1,TGTGCCAGCAGCACAAGGACAGGCACCTACAATGAGCAGTTCTTC,CASSTRTGTYNEQFF
TRBD2,TRBJ2-7,TRBV23-1,TGCGCCAGCGGTAATCCGGGACTAGCGGCTTGCGAGCAGTACTTC,CASGNPGLAACEQYF
-,TRBJ2-5,TRBV11-1,TGTGCCAGCAGCCGGCGCCCCCAAGAGACCCAGTACTTC,CASSRRPQETQYF
-,TRBJ2-3,TRBV19,TGTGCCAGTAGTATAGAACCTCGGACTGGACATACGCAGTATTTT,CASSIEPRTGHTQYF
TRBD1,TRBJ2-3,TRBV7-2,TGTGCCAGCAGCTTACCTAGGACAGGGCATACGCAGTATTTT,CASSLPRTGHTQYF
TRBD2,TRBJ2-1,TRBV9,TGTGCCAGCAGCGGCCTGCAGGGAGGGGACAATGAGCAGTTCTTC,CASSGLQGGDNEQFF
-,TRBJ2-7,TRBV19,TGTGCCAGTTCCCCCGCCTCGGAAAACTACGAGCAGTACTTC,CASSPASENYEQYF
-,TRBJ2-1,TRBV11-2,TGTGCCAGCAGCTTAGATGGGGGGACTCCGATCCTCTTC,CASSLDGGTPILF
-,TRBJ2-7,TRBV30,TGTGCCTGGAGTAAATCCTACGAGCAGTACTTC,CAWSKSYEQYF